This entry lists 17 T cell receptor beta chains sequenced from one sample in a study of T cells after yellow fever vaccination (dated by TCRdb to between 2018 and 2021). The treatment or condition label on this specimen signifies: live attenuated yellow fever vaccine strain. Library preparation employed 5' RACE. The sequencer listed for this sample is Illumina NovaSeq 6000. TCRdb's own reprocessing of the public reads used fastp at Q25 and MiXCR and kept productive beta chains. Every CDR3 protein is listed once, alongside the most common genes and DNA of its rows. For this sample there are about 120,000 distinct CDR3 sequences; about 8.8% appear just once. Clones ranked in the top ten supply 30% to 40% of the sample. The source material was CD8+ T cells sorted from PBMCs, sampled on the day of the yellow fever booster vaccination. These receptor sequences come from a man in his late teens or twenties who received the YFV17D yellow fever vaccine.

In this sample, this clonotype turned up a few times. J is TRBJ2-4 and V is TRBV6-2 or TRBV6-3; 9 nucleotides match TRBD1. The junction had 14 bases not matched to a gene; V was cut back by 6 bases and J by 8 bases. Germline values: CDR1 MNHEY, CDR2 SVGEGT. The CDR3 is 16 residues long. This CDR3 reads CASRLRRDRVSHIQYF. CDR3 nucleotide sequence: TGTGCCAGCAGACTCCGCCGGGACAGGGTTTCGCACATTCAGTACTTC.

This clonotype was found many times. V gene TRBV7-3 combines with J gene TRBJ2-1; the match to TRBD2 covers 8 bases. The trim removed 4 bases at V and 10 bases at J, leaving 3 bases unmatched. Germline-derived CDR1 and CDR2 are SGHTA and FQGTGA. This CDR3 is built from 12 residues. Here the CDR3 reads CASSSGGGEQFF. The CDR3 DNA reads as TGTGCCAGCAGCTCCGGGGGGGGAGAGCAGTTCTTC.

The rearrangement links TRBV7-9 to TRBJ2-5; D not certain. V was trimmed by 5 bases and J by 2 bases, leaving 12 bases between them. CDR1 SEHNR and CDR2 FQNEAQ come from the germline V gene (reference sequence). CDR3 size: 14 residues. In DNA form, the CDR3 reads TGTGCCAGCAGCGTTGTCAGCTTACAAGAGACCCAGTACTTC. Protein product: CASSVVSLQETQYF.

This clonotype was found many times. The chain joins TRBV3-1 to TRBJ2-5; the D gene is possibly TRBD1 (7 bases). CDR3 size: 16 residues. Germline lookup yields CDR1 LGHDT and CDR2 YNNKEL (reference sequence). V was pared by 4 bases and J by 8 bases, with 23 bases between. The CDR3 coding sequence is TGTGCCAGCAGCCCGCCCTTTCAGGGGGGCAGAGGAACCCAGTACTTC. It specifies CASSPPFQGGRGTQYF.

The CDR3 region has the DNA TGCGCCAGCAGCTTCCTCCCAAGGACAGGGTCGAACACCGGGGAGCTGTTTTTT. It codes for CASSFLPRTGSNTGELFF. The chain has TRBV5-1 and TRBJ2-2; 8 bases line up with TRBD1. The length of the CDR3 is 18 residues. Germline trimming cut 2 bases from V and 0 bases from J; bases unmatched to any gene: 9. The germline V gene has CDR1 SGHRS and CDR2 YFSETQ. Full variable domain (outside the CDR3, taken from reference TRBV5-1 and TRBJ2-2): KAGVTQTPRYLIKTRGQQVTLSCSPISGHRSVSWYQQTPGQGLQFLFEYFSETQRNKGNFPGRFSGRQFSNSRSEMNVSTLELGDSALYLCASSFLPRTGSNTGELFFGEGSRLTVL.

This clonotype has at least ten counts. CDR3 DNA: TGTGCCAGCAGCCCCGTGACTAGCATCCATGAGCAGTTCTTC. This codes for CASSPVTSIHEQFF. This chain joins TRBV5-5 and TRBJ2-1; 7 bases are shared with TRBD2. The trim removed 4 bases at V and 8 bases at J, leaving 9 bases unmatched. The germline gives CDR1 SGHKS, CDR2 YYEKEE (reference sequence). The CDR3 is made up of 14 amino acids.

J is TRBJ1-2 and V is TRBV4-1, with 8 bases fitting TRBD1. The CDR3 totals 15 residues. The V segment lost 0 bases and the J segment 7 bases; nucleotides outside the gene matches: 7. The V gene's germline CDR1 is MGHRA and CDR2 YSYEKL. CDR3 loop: CASSQDPGQVFGYTF. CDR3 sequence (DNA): TGCGCCAGCAGCCAAGACCCGGGACAGGTCTTTGGCTACACCTTC.

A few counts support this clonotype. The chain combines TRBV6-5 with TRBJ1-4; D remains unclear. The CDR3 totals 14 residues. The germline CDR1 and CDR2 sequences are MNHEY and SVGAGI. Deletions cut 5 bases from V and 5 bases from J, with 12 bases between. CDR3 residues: CASSTTGANEKLFF. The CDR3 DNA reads TGTGCCAGCAGTACGACTGGTGCCAATGAAAAACTGTTTTTT.

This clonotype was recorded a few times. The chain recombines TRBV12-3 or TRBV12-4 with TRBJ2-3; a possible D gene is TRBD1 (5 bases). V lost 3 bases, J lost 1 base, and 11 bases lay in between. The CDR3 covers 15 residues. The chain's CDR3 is CASSFPGFGTDTQYF. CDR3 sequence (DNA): TGTGCCAGCAGTTTCCCAGGGTTCGGCACAGATACGCAGTATTTT.

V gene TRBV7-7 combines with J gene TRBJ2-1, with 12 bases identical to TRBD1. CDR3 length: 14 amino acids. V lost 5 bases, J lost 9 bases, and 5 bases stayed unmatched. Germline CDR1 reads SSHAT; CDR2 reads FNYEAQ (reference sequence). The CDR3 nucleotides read TGTGCCAGCAGCGAGGGACAGGGGGCAAGTGAGCAGTTCTTC. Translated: CASSEGQGASEQFF. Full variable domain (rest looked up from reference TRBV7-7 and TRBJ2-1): GAGVSQSPRYKVTKRGQDVTLRCDPISSHATLYWYQQALGQGPEFLTYFNYEAQPDKSGLPSDRFSAERPEGSISTLTIQRTEQRDSAMYRCASSEGQGASEQFFGPGTRLTVL.

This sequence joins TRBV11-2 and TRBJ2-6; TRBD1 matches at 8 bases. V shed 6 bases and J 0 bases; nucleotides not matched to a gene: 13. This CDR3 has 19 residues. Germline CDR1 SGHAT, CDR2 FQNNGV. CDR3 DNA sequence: TGTGCCAGCAGTCTCATCAGGGGGCGGTTTTCCTCTGGGGCCAACGTCCTGACTTTC. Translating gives CASSLIRGRFSSGANVLTF. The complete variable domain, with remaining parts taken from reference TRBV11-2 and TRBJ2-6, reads EAGVAQSPRYKIIEKRQSVAFWCNPISGHATLYWYQQILGQGPKLLIQFQNNGVVDDSQLPKDRFSAERLKGVDSTLKIQPAKLEDSAVYLCASSLIRGRFSSGANVLTFGAGSRLTVL.

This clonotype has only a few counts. The DNA of the CDR3 is TGTGCCAGCAGCTTAGGCGGACACCTTAGCACAGATACGCAGTATTTT. Protein product: CASSLGGHLSTDTQYF. The chain has TRBV7-9 and TRBJ2-3, with D maybe TRBD1 (5 bases). Trimming removed 1 base at V and 0 bases at J, with 11 bases between. CDR1 and CDR2 (germline): SEHNR, FQNEAQ (reference sequence). This CDR3 comprises 16 residues.

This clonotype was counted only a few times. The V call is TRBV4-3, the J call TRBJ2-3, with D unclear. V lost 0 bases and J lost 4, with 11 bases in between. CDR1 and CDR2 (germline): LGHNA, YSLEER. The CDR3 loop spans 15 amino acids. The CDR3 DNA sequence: TGCGCCAGCAGCCAAGATCGGTTTTTCTCAGATACGCAGTATTTT. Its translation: CASSQDRFFSDTQYF.

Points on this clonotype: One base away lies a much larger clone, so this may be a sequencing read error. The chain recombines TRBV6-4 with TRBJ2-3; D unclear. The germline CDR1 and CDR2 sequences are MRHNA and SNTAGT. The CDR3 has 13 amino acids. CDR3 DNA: TGTGCCAGCGCGTCCGGTAGCACAGATACGAAGTATTTT. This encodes CASASGSTDTKYF.

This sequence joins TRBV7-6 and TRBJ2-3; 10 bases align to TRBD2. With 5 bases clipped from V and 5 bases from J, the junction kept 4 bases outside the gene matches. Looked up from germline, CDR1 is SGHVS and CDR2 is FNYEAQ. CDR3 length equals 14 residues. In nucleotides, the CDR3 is TGTGCCAGCAGCCCACTAGCGGGGTTAGATACGCAGTATTTT. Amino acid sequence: CASSPLAGLDTQYF.

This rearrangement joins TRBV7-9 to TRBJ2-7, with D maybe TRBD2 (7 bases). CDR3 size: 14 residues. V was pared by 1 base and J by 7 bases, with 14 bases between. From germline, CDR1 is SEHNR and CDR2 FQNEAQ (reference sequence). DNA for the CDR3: TGTGCCAGCAGCTTAGTCCCTGGGAGGGGGGAGCAGTACTTC. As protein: CASSLVPGRGEQYF. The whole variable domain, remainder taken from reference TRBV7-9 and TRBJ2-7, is DTGVSQNPRHKITKRGQNVTFRCDPISEHNRLYWYRQTLGQGPEFLTYFQNEAQLEKSRLLSDRFSAERPKGSFSTLEIQRTEQGDSAMYLCASSLVPGRGEQYFGPGTRLTVT.

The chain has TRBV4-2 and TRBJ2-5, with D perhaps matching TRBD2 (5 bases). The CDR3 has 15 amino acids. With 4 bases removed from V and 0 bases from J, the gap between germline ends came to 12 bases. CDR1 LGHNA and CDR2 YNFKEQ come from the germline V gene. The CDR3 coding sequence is TGTGCCAGCAGCCCTATGGAGGAGTACCAAGAGACCCAGTACTTC. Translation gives CASSPMEEYQETQYF.